A single sample gave rise to the 24 T cell receptor beta chains below, sequenced in a study of vaccination effects on CD4 cells after COVID-19. TCRdb's table, derived via immunoSEQ multiplex PCR, lists solely in-frame clones and lacks some. The sample consists of about 73,000 clones, 65% to 80% of them appearing once. These receptors are not linked to any known antigen. Antigen-specific CD4+ T cells were first expanded with viral peptide pools by the ViraFEST assay and only then sequenced. With about 9 days of culture completed, CD4+ T cells were isolated. People in the vaccine group had not been infected with SARS-CoV-2 before, and their nucleocapsid antibodies were negative. This material consisted of CD4+ T cells from PBMCs cultured with HCoV-NL63 spike peptides, taken before COVID-19 vaccination. The receptors originated from a human donor who received a COVID-19 vaccine.

The rearrangement joins TRBV18 to TRBJ1-5; D gene unclear. This CDR3 region has 13 residues. CDR1 and CDR2 from the germline V gene are KGHSH and LQKENI. Trimming stripped 6 bases from V and 2 bases from J, with 8 bases between. CDR3 DNA: TGTGCCAGCTCGGGGTCCGGCAATCAGCCCCAGCATTTT. Residues: CASSGSGNQPQHF.

The chain couples TRBV25-1 to TRBJ1-1, with D possibly TRBD1 on 5 matching bases. The CDR3 has 13 residues. Germline V gene data show CDR1 as MGHDK and CDR2 as SYGVNS. V lost 8 bases to trimming and J lost 5 bases, with 15 bases between them. The DNA for the CDR3 is TGTGCCAGCGCCGTCGGGGGTCGGACTGAAGCTTTCTTT. This encodes CASAVGGRTEAFF.

The sample holds a few counts of this clone. J is TRBJ2-1 and V is TRBV7-2; 8 bases agree with TRBD1. V was pared by 6 bases and J by 3 bases, with 7 bases of the junction left unmatched. CDR3 length equals 15 residues. Germline lookup yields CDR1 SGHTA and CDR2 FQGNSA. The CDR3 reads CASSLTGTGYNEQFF. The CDR3 region has the DNA TGTGCCAGCAGTCTCACCGGGACAGGCTACAATGAGCAGTTCTTC.

This clone has more than one count but fewer than ten. V and J are TRBV19 and TRBJ2-3; TRBD1 aligns across 8 bases. Germline V gene lookup returns CDR1 LNHDA and CDR2 SQIVND (reference sequence). V gave up 4 bases and J gave up 0 bases; unmatched junction bases: 3. The CDR3 is 15 amino acids. The CDR3 DNA reads TGTGCCAGTAGTACGGGACAGGCTAGCACAGATACGCAGTATTTT. This gives the protein CASSTGQASTDTQYF.

This rearrangement joins TRBV6-2 or TRBV6-3 to TRBJ2-3; D not resolved. CDR1 is MNHEY and CDR2 is SVGEGT in the germline V gene. Trimming left V 2 bases short and J 2 bases short, with 14 bases between. The CDR3 has 16 residues. Here the CDR3 DNA reads TGTGCCAGCAGTTACCCGAAAGAAATTTCCACAGATACGCAGTATTTT. Its protein is CASSYPKEISTDTQYF.

CDR3 sequence reads: CASSVQGYTEAFF. CDR3 DNA sequence: TGTGCCAGCAGCGTACAGGGTTACACTGAAGCTTTCTTT. This chain uses TRBV6-5 with TRBJ1-1; weak D call: TRBD1 (6 bases). The CDR3 has 13 amino acids. Per the germline V gene, CDR1 is MNHEY and CDR2 is SVGAGI. Trimming took off 6 bases at V and 3 bases at J, with 11 bases between the two ends.

This clone was recorded only once. The chain uses TRBV28 and TRBJ2-1; 11 bases map to TRBD2. Unmatched junction bases numbered 11, after V lost 4 bases and J lost 9 bases. Germline assignment: CDR1 MDHEN and CDR2 SYDVKM. CDR3 length equals 16 residues. CDR3 sequence reads: CASSSGSGGAIGEQFF. CDR3 nucleotide sequence: TGTGCCAGCAGTTCCGGTAGCGGGGGGGCCATTGGTGAGCAGTTCTTC.

This clone appeared a single time. The chain joins TRBV24-1 to TRBJ1-2; D gene uncertain. Trimming cost V 4 bases and J 5 bases, with 7 bases left between them. This CDR3 contains 12 residues. CDR1 and CDR2 (germline): KGHDR, SFDVKD. The CDR3 region is CATSDYKYGYTF. The CDR3 coding sequence is TGTGCCACCAGTGACTACAAATATGGCTACACCTTC.

This clone has more than one count but fewer than ten. The rearrangement joins TRBV18 to TRBJ1-1, with 7 bases fitting TRBD1. This CDR3 is 14 amino acids long. From germline, CDR1 is KGHSH and CDR2 LQKENI. V was clipped by 4 bases and J by 0 bases; unmatched bases: 2. In DNA, the CDR3 is TGTGCCAGCTCACTTCAGGGGGTGAACACTGAAGCTTTCTTT. Translating gives CASSLQGVNTEAFF.

This chain uses TRBV30 with TRBJ2-1, with 9 bases matching TRBD2. This CDR3 comprises 15 residues. With V trimmed by 4 bases and J by 4 bases, 8 bases remained unmatched. Germline loops: CDR1 GTSNPN, CDR2 SVGIG (reference sequence). CDR3 in DNA: TGTGCCTGGATTAGAAGCGGGGGGCTGTACAATGAGCAGTTCTTC. Translated: CAWIRSGGLYNEQFF.

This clone was counted only a few times. The J gene is TRBJ2-2, the V gene TRBV24-1; 7 bases map to TRBD1. The CDR3 has 17 residues. CDR1 KGHDR and CDR2 SFDVKD come from the germline V gene. Germline trimming cut 3 bases from V and 0 bases from J; bases unmatched to any gene: 6. CDR3 in amino acids: CATSDTTGVANTGELFF. DNA of the CDR3: TGTGCCACCAGTGATACCACAGGGGTCGCGAACACCGGGGAGCTGTTTTTT.

The chain recombines TRBV7-2 with TRBJ2-3; D call uncertain. Trimming removed 5 bases at V and 2 bases at J, with 5 bases between. The CDR3 extends over 12 amino acids. Germline values: CDR1 SGHTA, CDR2 FQGNSA. As DNA, the CDR3 is TGTGCCAGCAGCACGACCACAGATACGCAGTATTTT. Translated, it gives CASSTTTDTQYF.

The rearrangement joins TRBV28 to TRBJ1-2, with 10 bases fitting TRBD1. The CDR3 consists of 15 residues. Trimming cost V 6 bases and J 7 bases; bases outside gene matches: 11. CDR1 MDHEN and CDR2 SYDVKM come from the germline V gene. CDR3 sequence (DNA): TGTGCCAGCAGCTCCCCCGGGACAGGGGATGGTGGCTACACCTTC. It translates to CASSSPGTGDGGYTF.

This clone was recorded a few times. The V call is TRBV19, the J call TRBJ1-2; 8 bases align to TRBD1. The V segment lost 3 bases and the J segment 7 bases; nucleotides outside the gene matches: 10. Germline V gene lookup returns CDR1 LNHDA and CDR2 SQIVND (reference sequence). The CDR3 spans 15 residues. CDR3 DNA sequence: TGTGCCAGTAGTATCCTGCCTGGACAGGGAGGTGGCTACACCTTC. This encodes CASSILPGQGGGYTF. The full variable domain, in which reference TRBV19 and TRBJ1-2 provide the parts outside the CDR3, is DGGITQSPKYLFRKEGQNVTLSCEQNLNHDAMYWYRQDPGQGLRLIYYSQIVNDFQKGDIAEGYSVSREKKESFPLTVTSAQKNPTAFYLCASSILPGQGGGYTFGSGTRLTVV.

The genes are TRBV9 and TRBJ1-3, with TRBD1 as a possible D gene (5 bases). Per the germline V gene, CDR1 is SGDLS and CDR2 is YYNGEE. The CDR3 loop spans 17 amino acids. Trimming took 3 bases from V and 1 from J, leaving 17 bases between them. CDR3 residues: CASSATGTAFSGNTIYF. The CDR3 bases are TGTGCCAGCAGCGCTACCGGGACTGCGTTTTCTGGAAACACCATATATTTT.

The rearrangement uses TRBV7-2 and TRBJ2-5; D possibly corresponds to TRBD2 (6 bases). The length of the CDR3 is 14 residues. The V gene lost 3 bases and the J gene lost 5 bases, with 13 bases spanning the gap. Germline V gene lookup returns CDR1 SGHTA and CDR2 FQGNSA. Here the CDR3 DNA reads TGTGCCAGCAGCTTCGGGGGTCTGGGCGAGACCCAGTACTTC. This gives the protein CASSFGGLGETQYF.

The chain employs TRBV28 and TRBJ2-1, with 8 bases lining up with TRBD1. The CDR3 runs to 18 residues. V gave up 4 bases and J gave up 1 base; unmatched junction bases: 12. Germline CDR1 is MDHEN and CDR2 is SYDVKM. CDR3 sequence: CASSSRTGSGMSYNEQFF. The CDR3, as DNA: TGTGCCAGCAGTTCACGGACAGGGTCAGGAATGTCCTACAATGAGCAGTTCTTC.

The chain employs TRBV12-3 or TRBV12-4 and TRBJ1-1, with a tentative D call TRBD1 (6 bases). CDR3 length: 13 amino acids. Between the trimmed V and J ends, which lost 6 bases and 6 bases, there was a span of 14 bases. For the CDR3, the DNA is TGTGCCAGCAGCCAAGCAGGGGACCCTGAAGCTTTCTTT. This encodes CASSQAGDPEAFF.

The chain couples TRBV6-6 to TRBJ2-3; D remains ambiguous. The CDR3 length is 16 residues. The V gene lost 0 bases and the J gene lost 6 bases, with 16 bases spanning the gap. CDR1 MNHNY and CDR2 SVGAGI come from the germline V gene (reference sequence). CDR3 sequence: CASSYSSQRFSDTQYF. In DNA, the CDR3 is TGTGCCAGCAGTTACTCGAGTCAGCGCTTTTCGGATACGCAGTATTTT.

The chain carries TRBV4-2 and TRBJ2-3; 15 bases match TRBD2. Germline CDR1 reads LGHNA; CDR2 reads YNFKEQ. This CDR3 comprises 16 residues. V lost 4 bases and J lost 2; bases outside the gene matches: 1. This CDR3 is CASSRTSGGATDTQYF. DNA of the CDR3: TGTGCCAGCAGCCGGACTAGCGGGGGGGCCACAGATACGCAGTATTTT.

The chain joins TRBV4-1 to TRBJ2-2; TRBD1 matches 7 bases. V shed 5 bases, J shed 6 bases, and the junction held 6 bases outside the gene matches. The germline V gene has CDR1 MGHRA and CDR2 YSYEKL. The CDR3 totals 14 residues. CDR3 nucleotides: TGCGCCAGCAGCAAGCCGACAGGGTCCGGGGAGCTGTTTTTT. Amino acid sequence: CASSKPTGSGELFF.

DNA for the CDR3: TGTGCCAGTAGTGCCCCCAGGGGGCTGGTCACTGAAGCTTTCTTT. Translated, it gives CASSAPRGLVTEAFF. The chain recombines TRBV19 with TRBJ1-1, with TRBD1 identical over 8 bases. The junction had 9 bases not matched to a gene; V was cut back by 5 bases and J by 4 bases. This CDR3 has 15 amino acids. Germline CDR1 LNHDA, CDR2 SQIVND (reference sequence).

The chain uses TRBV11-1 and TRBJ2-1; 7 bases are shared with TRBD2. V dropped 7 bases and J dropped 5; count of bases not matched to a gene: 11. Germline V gives CDR1 SGHAT, CDR2 FQDESV (reference sequence). This CDR3 is 15 amino acids long. The CDR3 region is CASTAGQGRNNEQFF. The CDR3 DNA is TGTGCCAGCACAGCGGGGCAGGGACGGAACAATGAGCAGTTCTTC. Drawing the rest from reference TRBV11-1 and TRBJ2-1, the complete variable domain is EAEVAQSPRYKITEKSQAVAFWCDPISGHATLYWYRQILGQGPELLVQFQDESVVDDSQLPKDRFSAERLKGVDSTLKIQPAELGDSAMYLCASTAGQGRNNEQFFGPGTRLTVL.

V is TRBV5-6 and J is TRBJ2-7, with a weak D call TRBD2 (6 bases). Germline assignment: CDR1 SGHDT and CDR2 YYEEEE. V lost 4 bases and J lost 2, with 13 bases in between. The CDR3 has 14 residues. CDR3 protein: CASSRPGVPYEQYV. In DNA form, the CDR3 reads TGTGCCAGCAGCAGGCCGGGGGTCCCCTACGAGCAGTACGTC.